The 8 T cell receptor beta chains below were found in one sample sequenced in a study of blood T cell repertoires in COVID-19. Sequencing was performed with immunoSEQ multiplex PCR; in TCRdb, only in-frame clones are kept and a portion is missing. The data contain 230,000 or so clones, about four fifths of them singletons. Sequencing was performed on peripheral blood. These receptors were collected from a woman older than 75 with COVID-19, enrolled during active disease.

The DNA of the CDR3 is TGTGCCAGCAGCCTTCGGGGAGGGGGGAGGACTGAAGCTTTCTTT. Its translation is CASSLRGGGRTEAFF. The chain employs TRBV28 and TRBJ1-1; D might be TRBD1 (6 bases). Between the trimmed V and J ends, which lost 6 bases and 5 bases, there was a span of 19 bases. This CDR3 region has 15 residues. Germline V gene sequence: CDR1 MDHEN, CDR2 SYDVKM.

This clone was detected once. The genes are TRBV5-8 and TRBJ2-7; the match to TRBD1 covers 7 bases. With 1 base clipped from V and 2 bases from J, the junction kept 6 bases outside the gene matches. CDR1 is SGHTS, CDR2 YDEGEE, per germline. The CDR3 is 15 residues long. CDR3 bases: TGTGCCAGCAGCTTGTCCCCGGACAGGCCCTACGAGCAGTACTTC. Translating gives CASSLSPDRPYEQYF.

This clone came up a few times. The chain is built from TRBV7-9 and TRBJ2-7; D is uncertain. The V end was cut by 4 bases, the J end by 1 base, with 5 bases between. Germline values: CDR1 SEHNR, CDR2 FQNEAQ (reference sequence). There are 12 residues in the CDR3. This CDR3 reads CASSSVSYEQYF. CDR3 nucleotide sequence: TGTGCCAGCAGCTCCGTATCCTACGAGCAGTACTTC.

The chain has TRBV19 and TRBJ2-3; D possibly corresponds to TRBD1 (5 bases). The germline CDR1 and CDR2 sequences are LNHDA and SQIVND (reference sequence). CDR3 length: 15 amino acids. V dropped 3 bases and J dropped 1 base, with 11 bases sitting between them. The CDR3 region has the DNA TGTGCCAGTAGTATTCACGGCAGGGGCACAGATACGCAGTATTTT. This codes for CASSIHGRGTDTQYF.

The V and J genes are TRBV5-8 and TRBJ2-7; TRBD1 might be the D (5 bases). V dropped 2 bases and J dropped 3 bases, with 15 bases sitting between them. Germline CDR1 is SGHTS and CDR2 is YDEGEE. This CDR3 spans 15 amino acids. The CDR3 protein is CASSFGAAGRYEQYF. The CDR3 DNA follows: TGTGCCAGCAGCTTTGGGGCGGCTGGGCGCTACGAGCAGTACTTC.

The rearrangement links TRBV3-1 (or the pseudogene TRBV3-2) to TRBJ2-1; TRBD2 matches at 11 bases. Trimming removed 3 bases from V and 7 bases from J; junction bases left unmatched: 2. Germline CDR1 LGHDT, CDR2 YNNKEL (reference sequence). The CDR3 is 14 residues long. The CDR3 bases are TGTGCCAGCAGCCATAGCGGGGGGGCAAATGAGCAGTTCTTC. Amino acid sequence: CASSHSGGANEQFF.

V usage is TRBV7-9 and J usage is TRBJ1-1; TRBD1 is a possible D gene (5 bases). The V gene lost 0 bases and the J gene lost 6 bases, with 20 bases spanning the gap. CDR1 is SEHNR, CDR2 FQNEAQ, per germline (reference sequence). This CDR3 contains 17 residues. CDR3 sequence: CASSLAQGGGPNAEAFF. Here the CDR3 DNA reads TGTGCCAGCAGCTTAGCTCAGGGAGGTGGCCCTAACGCTGAAGCTTTCTTT.

V gene TRBV27 combines with J gene TRBJ1-2; D uncertain. Germline-derived CDR1 and CDR2 are MNHEY and SMNVEV (reference sequence). The length of the CDR3 is 15 residues. The V end lost 7 bases, the J end lost 3 bases, and 18 bases lay between the germline ends. In DNA form, the CDR3 reads TGTGCCAGCACCCATCTGGCCAGGTCCCACTATGGCTACACCTTC. The encoded protein is CASTHLARSHYGYTF.